What follows are 15 T cell receptor beta chains derived from one specimen sequenced in a study of cytotoxic CD8 clonotypes in ibrutinib-treated CLL. Some clones are missing from TCRdb's copy, which holds only in-frame ones; the method was immunoSEQ multiplex PCR. The sample yields some 200,000 clones, roughly 79% seen once. The specimen comprised PBMCs, sampled after 12 months of ibrutinib treatment. These receptors were obtained from a human donor with chronic lymphocytic leukemia.

The chain joins TRBV4-1 to TRBJ2-7; D gene uncertain. V was pared by 2 bases and J by 2 bases, with 7 bases between. The CDR3 sequence is 13 residues long. CDR1 is MGHRA, CDR2 YSYEKL, per germline. CDR3 loop: CASSQSTAYEQYF. The CDR3 region has the DNA TGCGCCAGCAGCCAATCCACCGCCTACGAGCAGTACTTC.

This chain joins TRBV28 and TRBJ1-2, with 8 bases matching TRBD1. The length of the CDR3 is 16 residues. J lost 3 bases, V lost 3 bases, and 9 bases had no gene match. Germline lookup yields CDR1 MDHEN and CDR2 SYDVKM. The CDR3 DNA follows: TGTGCCAGCAGTTTCCGGGACAGGTTGTCTTACTATGGCTACACCTTC. It codes for CASSFRDRLSYYGYTF.

V gene TRBV6-1 combines with J gene TRBJ2-7, with 12 bases matching TRBD2. After removal of 3 bases from V and 6 bases from J, the junction contained 6 bases not matched to a gene. CDR1 and CDR2 (germline): MNHNS, SASEGT. CDR3 length: 15 amino acids. CDR3 sequence: CASSDWTSGISEQYF. The CDR3 DNA is TGTGCCAGCAGTGACTGGACTAGCGGGATCAGCGAGCAGTACTTC.

This chain uses TRBV2 with TRBJ1-5; D is uncertain. V was shortened by 3 bases and J by 11 bases, with 20 bases between the two germline ends. CDR3 length equals 15 residues. Per the germline V gene, CDR1 is SNHLY and CDR2 is FYNNEI. The CDR3 nucleotides read TGTGCCAGCAGTGATTCTTATGGGAGACTCTCTGCCCAGCATTTT. Its protein product is CASSDSYGRLSAQHF. The whole variable domain, filled in from reference TRBV2 and TRBJ1-5, reads EPEVTQTPSHQVTQMGQEVILRCVPISNHLYFYWYRQILGQKVEFLVSFYNNEISEKSEIFDDQFSVERPDGSNFTLKIRSTKLEDSAMYFCASSDSYGRLSAQHFGDGTRLSIL.

The chain employs TRBV19 and TRBJ1-1; D unresolved. Germline CDR1 reads LNHDA; CDR2 reads SQIVND (reference sequence). V lost 5 bases and J lost 2, with 12 bases in between. This CDR3 contains 14 residues. CDR3 in amino acids: CASSPRAPNTEAFF. The CDR3 DNA sequence: TGTGCCAGTAGTCCCCGGGCCCCCAACACTGAAGCTTTCTTT.

This sequence joins TRBV27 and TRBJ1-1; the D is unclear. Trimming stripped 8 bases from V and 0 bases from J, with 10 bases between. This CDR3 region has 13 residues. Germline V gene lookup returns CDR1 MNHEY and CDR2 SMNVEV (reference sequence). The DNA of the CDR3 is TGTGCCAGCCACACGGCCATGAACACTGAAGCTTTCTTT. Its protein is CASHTAMNTEAFF.

The CDR3 nucleotides are TGTGCCAGCAGCTTAGAGAGGGGCTACGAGCAGTACTTC. Translation gives CASSLERGYEQYF. J is TRBJ2-7 and V is TRBV11-2; D might be TRBD1 or TRBD2, each matching 5 bases. The CDR3 has 13 amino acids. V lost 0 bases to trimming and J lost 3 bases, with 6 bases between them. CDR1 is SGHAT and CDR2 is FQNNGV in the germline V gene. The full variable domain, its missing parts supplied by reference TRBV11-2 and TRBJ2-7, is EAGVAQSPRYKIIEKRQSVAFWCNPISGHATLYWYQQILGQGPKLLIQFQNNGVVDDSQLPKDRFSAERLKGVDSTLKIQPAKLEDSAVYLCASSLERGYEQYFGPGTRLTVT.

The rearrangement joins TRBV9 to TRBJ1-1; possibly TRBD1 for D (5 bases). Germline values: CDR1 SGDLS, CDR2 YYNGEE. V was shortened by 0 bases and J by 5 bases, with 11 bases between the two germline ends. The CDR3 runs 14 residues. The CDR3 reads CASSVGQGRTEAFF. In DNA form, the CDR3 reads TGTGCCAGCAGCGTAGGGCAGGGAAGAACTGAAGCTTTCTTT.

V and J are TRBV28 and TRBJ1-5; D uncertain. The germline V gene has CDR1 MDHEN and CDR2 SYDVKM. The ends were cut back, 6 bases at V and 2 bases at J, with 17 bases in the middle. The CDR3 consists of 16 residues. This CDR3 reads CASSTANYKGNQPQHF. In DNA, the CDR3 is TGTGCCAGCAGCACCGCGAATTATAAGGGCAATCAGCCCCAGCATTTT.

This chain links TRBV7-6 with TRBJ2-2; 10 nucleotides match TRBD2. The CDR3 has 17 amino acids. Germline lookup yields CDR1 SGHVS and CDR2 FNYEAQ. J was trimmed by 5 bases and V by 3 bases; bases with no gene match: 9. The CDR3 here is CASSLAAGGPRTGELFF. The CDR3 DNA is TGTGCCAGCAGCTTGGCAGCGGGAGGGCCTCGGACCGGGGAGCTGTTTTTT.

The chain links TRBV9 to TRBJ1-2; D is unclear. Deletions cut 0 bases from V and 5 bases from J, with 5 bases between. Germline V CDR1 and CDR2: SGDLS, YYNGEE. The CDR3 is 12 residues long. The CDR3: CASSVGGYGYTF. CDR3 DNA: TGTGCCAGCAGCGTAGGAGGGTATGGCTACACCTTC.

CDR3 sequence (DNA): TGTGCCAGCAGCCCCCCGGGGGGGAGTGGTTGGGAGACCCAGTACTTC. Amino acid sequence: CASSPPGGSGWETQYF. This rearrangement joins TRBV5-4 to TRBJ2-5, with 8 bases matching TRBD2. V lost 4 bases and J lost 5; bases outside the gene matches: 13. Looked up from germline, CDR1 is SGHNT and CDR2 is YYREEE (reference sequence). This CDR3 is 16 amino acids long.

The rearrangement joins TRBV4-1 to TRBJ2-7; D gene unclear. Trimming took off 1 base at V and 2 bases at J, with 12 bases between the two ends. Per germline, CDR1 MGHRA and CDR2 YSYEKL. CDR3 length equals 15 residues. The CDR3 is CASSQAAGATYEQYF. In nucleotides, the CDR3 is TGCGCCAGCAGCCAAGCGGCAGGCGCGACCTACGAGCAGTACTTC.

The V and J genes are TRBV2 and TRBJ2-2, with TRBD2 matching 10 bases. This CDR3 has 18 residues. Germline assignment: CDR1 SNHLY and CDR2 FYNNEI. With V trimmed by 7 bases and J by 6 bases, 17 bases remained unmatched. CDR3 bases: TGTGCCAGCAAAGTCTCCACCGGGACTAGCGTTATTGCCGGGGAGCTGTTTTTT. This codes for CASKVSTGTSVIAGELFF.

This clone has a handful of counts. The chain employs TRBV7-6 and TRBJ2-3; 14 bases map to TRBD2. Germline trimming cut 4 bases from V and 3 bases from J; bases unmatched to any gene: 9. This CDR3 has 18 residues. Germline assignment: CDR1 SGHVS and CDR2 FNYEAQ. CDR3 nucleotide sequence: TGTGCCAGCAGCTCACCCGGACTAGCGGGAGGCGGTACAGATACGCAGTATTTT. Protein: CASSSPGLAGGGTDTQYF.